The next 9 T cell receptor beta chains were all read from a single sample in a study of response to subunit inactivated influenza vaccine. TCRdb reprocessed the RT-PCR reads with MiXCR, giving one entry per CDR3 protein. The sample consists of just under 250,000 distinct CDR3 sequences, 12% of them appearing once. Material: non-naive T cells sorted from PBMCs, obtained about 14 days before vaccination. Receptor source: a man between 45 and 60 years old who received an inactivated influenza vaccine.

Of note for this clonotype: The conserved phenylalanine or tryptophan is not found at the CDR3 terminus, so this likely reflects a read error. DNA for the CDR3: TGTGCCAGCAGTTCCCCGGGCCCCGGAGGCTACGAGCAGTACCTC. This sequence encodes CASSSPGPGGYEQYL. The V and J genes are TRBV6-5 and TRBJ2-7; tentatively, D is TRBD2 (5 bases). The CDR3 is 15 amino acids. Per the germline V gene, CDR1 is MNHEY and CDR2 is SVGAGI. Deletions cut 4 bases from V and 3 bases from J, with 16 bases between.

This clonotype was seen at least ten times. The chain uses TRBV12-3 or TRBV12-4 and TRBJ2-5; D unclear. V lost 1 base, J lost 5 bases, and 8 bases lay in between. The CDR3 spans 13 residues. CDR3 sequence: CASSLGVVETQYF. The CDR3 DNA is TGTGCCAGCAGTTTAGGGGTCGTTGAGACCCAGTACTTC.

The chain links TRBV18 to TRBJ2-1, with 10 nucleotides matching TRBD2. V was pared by 6 bases and J by 8 bases, with 10 bases of the junction left unmatched. Germline CDR1 reads KGHSH; CDR2 reads LQKENI. The CDR3 loop spans 15 amino acids. CDR3 nucleotide sequence: TGTGCCAGCTCCCCAGCGGGGGGGAAGAGAGATGAGCAGTTCTTC. Translation: CASSPAGGKRDEQFF.

The V call is TRBV20-1, the J call TRBJ1-2; 12 nucleotides agree with TRBD1. Germline assignment: CDR1 DFQATT and CDR2 SNEGSKA (reference sequence). Germline trimming cut 0 bases from V and 4 bases from J; bases unmatched to any gene: 3. The CDR3 consists of 15 residues. DNA of the CDR3: TGCAGTGCTAGAGACCCGGGACAGGGGGCCTATGGCTACACCTTC. Its translation: CSARDPGQGAYGYTF.

This clonotype was found many times. The chain uses TRBV20-1 and TRBJ2-7; 7 nucleotides align to TRBD2. This CDR3 spans 12 amino acids. V lost 6 bases and J lost 4; bases outside the gene matches: 6. Germline V CDR1 and CDR2: DFQATT, SNEGSKA (reference sequence). CDR3 bases: TGCAGTGCCAGCGGGACTCTTTACGAGCAGTACTTC. Amino acids: CSASGTLYEQYF.

This clonotype was seen a few times. The rearrangement joins TRBV7-9 to TRBJ2-7, with 7 bases lining up with TRBD2. Germline CDR1 and CDR2: SEHNR and FQNEAQ (reference sequence). V lost 2 bases, J lost 7 bases, and 17 bases stayed unmatched. The CDR3 runs 17 residues. Here the CDR3 reads CASSLTRGGTLEKEQYF. CDR3 sequence (DNA): TGTGCCAGCAGCTTAACCCGGGGAGGGACCTTGGAGAAAGAGCAGTACTTC.

This clonotype was observed a handful of times. This rearrangement joins TRBV27 to TRBJ2-1, with D unclear. The CDR3 extends over 11 amino acids. With 9 bases removed from V and 5 bases from J, the gap between germline ends came to 8 bases. CDR1 and CDR2 from the germline V gene are MNHEY and SMNVEV (reference sequence). This CDR3 reads CARKTNNEQFF. The CDR3 DNA is TGTGCCAGAAAAACCAACAATGAGCAGTTCTTC.

This clonotype was recorded a few times. In nucleotides, the CDR3 is TGTGCCAGCAGTACGGGACACGCCACCGGGGAGCTGTTTTTT. Its translation is CASSTGHATGELFF. The V and J genes are TRBV3-1 and TRBJ2-2; possible D gene TRBD1, 6 bases. The V and J ends lost 6 bases and 4 bases respectively, with 12 bases between them. The germline CDR1 and CDR2 sequences are LGHDT and YNNKEL (reference sequence). CDR3 length: 14 residues.

The chain is built from TRBV9 and TRBJ2-1; D possibly uses TRBD1 or TRBD2 (5 bases each). The CDR3 covers 11 residues. The V gene's germline CDR1 is SGDLS and CDR2 YYNGEE. The V end lost 5 bases, the J end lost 12 bases, and 12 bases lay between the germline ends. CDR3 amino acids: CASRGPSGQFF. CDR3 nucleotides: TGTGCCAGCAGGGGACCGTCAGGGCAGTTCTTC.